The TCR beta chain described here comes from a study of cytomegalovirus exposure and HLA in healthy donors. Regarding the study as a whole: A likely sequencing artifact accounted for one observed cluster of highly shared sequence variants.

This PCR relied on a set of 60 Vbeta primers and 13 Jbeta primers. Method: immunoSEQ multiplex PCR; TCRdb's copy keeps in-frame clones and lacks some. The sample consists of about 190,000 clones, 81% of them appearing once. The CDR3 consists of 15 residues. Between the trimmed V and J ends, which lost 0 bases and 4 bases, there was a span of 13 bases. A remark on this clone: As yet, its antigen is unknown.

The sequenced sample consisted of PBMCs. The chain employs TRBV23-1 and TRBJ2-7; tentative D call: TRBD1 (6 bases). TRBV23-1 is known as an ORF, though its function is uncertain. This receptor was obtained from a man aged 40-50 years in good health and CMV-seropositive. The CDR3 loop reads CASSQSARGIYEQYF. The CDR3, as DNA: TGCGCCAGCAGTCAATCGGCCAGGGGCATTTACGAGCAGTACTTC.